Shown below are 19 T cell receptor beta chains from a single sample sequenced in a study of OX40 agonist ivuxolimab in advanced cancers. Profiling relied on immunoSEQ multiplex PCR, and the TCRdb table lists in-frame clones only, not all of them. The sample lists tens of thousands of clones, approximately 79% occurring once. This specimen was CD4+ or CD8+ T cells sorted from blood, taken in a trial of the OX40 agonist ivuxolimab. These receptors were taken from an adult with an advanced solid tumor such as melanoma, head and neck, liver or kidney cancer.

This chain links TRBV4-2 with TRBJ1-2; the match to TRBD1 covers 12 bases. The germline V gene encodes CDR1 LGHNA and CDR2 YNFKEQ. Losses at the gene ends were 3 bases for V and 7 bases for J; bases not matched to a gene: 6. The CDR3 spans 15 residues. The chain's CDR3 is CASSQVGTGGTGYTF. The DNA for the CDR3 is TGTGCCAGCAGCCAGGTCGGGACAGGGGGCACTGGCTACACCTTC.

This chain connects TRBV19 to TRBJ2-7, with 12 bases identical to TRBD1. The germline V gene has CDR1 LNHDA and CDR2 SQIVND (reference sequence). The V segment lost 5 bases and the J segment 3 bases; nucleotides outside the gene matches: 5. The CDR3 is 15 residues long. CDR3 DNA sequence: TGTGCCAGTAGTTGGGACAGGGGGCCGAACTACGAGCAGTACTTC. Encoded protein: CASSWDRGPNYEQYF.

The chain recombines TRBV7-9 with TRBJ1-6, with unresolved D. CDR1 is SEHNR and CDR2 is FQNEAQ in the germline V gene (reference sequence). The CDR3 is made up of 13 amino acids. V was shortened by 1 base and J by 8 bases, with 6 bases between the two germline ends. The CDR3 coding sequence is TGTGCCAGCAGCTTAGGGGCCCATTCACCCCTCCACTTT. Translating gives CASSLGAHSPLHF.

DNA of the CDR3: TGCGCCAGCAGCCGGCAGACCAGCACAGATACGCAGTATTTT. The encoded protein is CASSRQTSTDTQYF. This chain connects TRBV5-1 to TRBJ2-3; no reliable D call. Germline-derived CDR1 and CDR2 are SGHRS and YFSETQ. This CDR3 is 14 amino acids long. Between the trimmed V and J ends, which lost 4 bases and 0 bases, there was a span of 9 bases.

The genes are TRBV9 and TRBJ2-2; the D gene is possibly TRBD1 (5 bases). Germline CDR1 SGDLS, CDR2 YYNGEE. The CDR3 has 14 residues. V was clipped by 0 bases and J by 6 bases, with 9 bases between them. CDR3 DNA: TGTGCCAGCAGCGTAGCTGTAGGGGCCGGGGAGCTGTTTTTT. This sequence encodes CASSVAVGAGELFF.

This clone was found once. The rearrangement joins TRBV7-9 to TRBJ2-7, with 7 bases matching TRBD1. The CDR3 spans 14 residues. Germline V gene lookup returns CDR1 SEHNR and CDR2 FQNEAQ (reference sequence). V dropped 5 bases and J dropped 2; count of bases not matched to a gene: 6. The CDR3, as DNA: TGTGCCAGCAGCACGTCCGGGACAGCCTACGAGCAGTACTTC. As protein: CASSTSGTAYEQYF. The whole variable domain, remainder taken from reference TRBV7-9 and TRBJ2-7, is DTGVSQNPRHKITKRGQNVTFRCDPISEHNRLYWYRQTLGQGPEFLTYFQNEAQLEKSRLLSDRFSAERPKGSFSTLEIQRTEQGDSAMYLCASSTSGTAYEQYFGPGTRLTVT.

The chain employs TRBV2 and TRBJ2-2; D unresolved. From germline, CDR1 is SNHLY and CDR2 FYNNEI. V was clipped by 6 bases and J by 4 bases, with 6 bases between them. The CDR3 sequence is 12 residues long. The CDR3 coding sequence is TGTGCCAGCAGGCCCTTCACCGGGGAGCTGTTTTTT. Protein sequence: CASRPFTGELFF.

The rearrangement uses TRBV2 and TRBJ2-5; the D gene could be TRBD1 or TRBD2 (5 bases each). Germline CDR1 is SNHLY and CDR2 is FYNNEI. The CDR3 is 14 amino acids. The V end lost 6 bases, the J end lost 3 bases, and 14 bases lay between the germline ends. CDR3 nucleotides: TGTGCCAGCAGAGGGACGAAAGCCGAAGAGACCCAGTACTTC. Translated, it gives CASRGTKAEETQYF.

The V and J genes are TRBV19 and TRBJ1-2; D uncertain. The CDR3 sequence is 12 residues long. V was shortened by 7 bases and J by 8 bases, with 14 bases between the two germline ends. Germline V gene sequence: CDR1 LNHDA, CDR2 SQIVND (reference sequence). The CDR3 DNA reads TGTGCCAGTACTACTACTTATAGGGGCTACACCTTC. The encoded protein is CASTTTYRGYTF.

This rearrangement joins TRBV15 to TRBJ1-5, with 8 bases that match TRBD1. V was clipped by 5 bases and J by 6 bases; unmatched bases: 6. Germline V lookup: CDR1 LNHNV, CDR2 YYDKDF (reference sequence). The CDR3 contains 14 residues. The CDR3 DNA reads TGTGCCACCAGCCCAGGGGGCGGGAGTCAGCCCCAGCATTTT. Amino acids: CATSPGGGSQPQHF. Together with reference TRBV15 and TRBJ1-5, the CDR3 gives the full variable domain: DAMVIQNPRYQVTQFGKPVTLSCSQTLNHNVMYWYQQKSSQAPKLLFHYYDKDFNNEADTPDNFQSRRPNTSFCFLDIRSPGLGDTAMYLCATSPGGGSQPQHFGDGTRLSIL.

The chain joins TRBV28 to TRBJ2-7; a weak D match, TRBD1 (6 bases). From germline, CDR1 is MDHEN and CDR2 SYDVKM. The V end lost 6 bases, the J end lost 2 bases, and 20 bases lay between the germline ends. This CDR3 is built from 16 residues. The DNA for the CDR3 is TGTGCCAGCAGGGCTCCCGTTGGGTCAGGGGCCTACGAGCAGTACTTC. This sequence encodes CASRAPVGSGAYEQYF.

Details on this clone: Compared with germline, one end of the junction differs, possibly owing to a read error. The chain employs TRBV9 and TRBJ2-1; D is perhaps TRBD2 (7 bases). This CDR3 has 13 amino acids. Looked up from germline, CDR1 is SGDLS and CDR2 is YYNGEE. DNA for the CDR3: TGTGCCAGCAGCGGCGGGGGCTACGATGAGCAGTTCTTC. It encodes CASSGGGYDEQFF.

The rearrangement links TRBV11-2 to TRBJ1-1; D uncertain. CDR1 SGHAT and CDR2 FQNNGV come from the germline V gene. CDR3 length: 12 amino acids. Trimming stripped 5 bases from V and 10 bases from J, with 14 bases between. For the CDR3, the DNA is TGTGCCAGCAGCCTGGGAGGGTGGAGAGCTTTCTTT. Amino acids: CASSLGGWRAFF.

V and J are TRBV5-1 and TRBJ2-7; a weak D match, TRBD2 (6 bases). The CDR3 has 15 amino acids. The V gene's germline CDR1 is SGHRS and CDR2 YFSETQ. Trimming pared 0 bases from V and 0 bases from J, leaving 10 bases between. The CDR3 nucleotides read TGCGCCAGCAGCTTGGCCCGGGGGAGCTCCTACGAGCAGTACTTC. Translation: CASSLARGSSYEQYF.

The V gene is TRBV2, the J gene TRBJ2-1, with 12 positions matching TRBD2. The CDR3 has 15 amino acids. The germline V gene encodes CDR1 SNHLY and CDR2 FYNNEI. V lost 6 bases, J lost 5 bases, and 5 bases stayed unmatched. DNA for the CDR3: TGTGCCAGCAGGGCGACTAGCGGGGGACACAATGAGCAGTTCTTC. It encodes CASRATSGGHNEQFF.

The V gene is TRBV28, the J gene TRBJ2-5; TRBD2 matches 9 bases. The CDR3 spans 14 residues. Unmatched junction bases numbered 5, after V lost 5 bases and J lost 4 bases. Germline V gene sequence: CDR1 MDHEN, CDR2 SYDVKM. The CDR3 bases are TGTGCCAGCAGTAGCGGGGGGCTGGGAGAGACCCAGTACTTC. Protein: CASSSGGLGETQYF.

This clone is medium-sized (0.01 to 0.1%). This rearrangement joins TRBV27 to TRBJ2-5; D remains ambiguous. Deletions cut 0 bases from V and 6 bases from J, with 11 bases between. This CDR3 comprises 14 residues. Germline CDR1 reads MNHEY; CDR2 reads SMNVEV (reference sequence). CDR3: CASSLSPSSQTQYF. CDR3 nucleotides: TGTGCCAGCAGTTTATCGCCCTCTTCTCAGACCCAGTACTTC.

This sequence joins TRBV30 and TRBJ2-3, with D possibly being TRBD2 (6 bases). This CDR3 comprises 13 residues. Germline CDR1 GTSNPN, CDR2 SVGIG (reference sequence). V was pared by 4 bases and J by 9 bases, with 17 bases between. Here the CDR3 reads CAWIGTGTRTQYF. In DNA, the CDR3 is TGTGCCTGGATAGGGACTGGGACGAGAACGCAGTATTTT.

This rearrangement joins TRBV10-3 to TRBJ2-1; D remains unclear. Per the germline V gene, CDR1 is ENHRY and CDR2 is SYGVKD. V lost 6 bases, J lost 6 bases, and 6 bases lay in between. This CDR3 has 11 amino acids. The CDR3 DNA is TGTGCCATCAGGGGAACCAATGAGCAGTTCTTC. It is translated as CAIRGTNEQFF.